The clone carrying this TCR beta chain was detected a few times. No antigen is known for it. The sample is drawn from a study of early T cells in non-severe SARS-CoV-2 infection. In the study overall: It was bulk RNA from unsorted whole blood that was sequenced, and the chains were unpaired.

Each single cDNA molecule received a unique molecular identifier. One entry per CDR3 protein, called by TCRdb with MiXCR from the 5' RACE reads. The table has more than 50,000 distinct CDR3 sequences, roughly 13% seen once. Findings of the study overall: Using VDJdb, the matching emphasized anti-spike CD8 responses while missing private and CD4 specificities.

After removal of 6 bases from V and 6 bases from J, the junction contained 11 bases not matched to a gene. Germline V gene sequence: CDR1 SQVTM, CDR2 ANQGSEA. CDR3 size: 14 residues. V is TRBV29-1 and J is TRBJ2-1; 7 bases map to TRBD2. Source material: whole blood. This sequence originates from an adult who was a healthcare worker with PCR-confirmed SARS-CoV-2 infection or an uninfected control (not recorded which). CDR3 residues: CSVPTSATSNEQFF. CDR3 nucleotide sequence: TGCAGCGTGCCAACTAGCGCGACGTCCAATGAGCAGTTCTTC.